Each of the 29 T cell receptor beta chains below was sequenced from the same sample in a study of control samples from healthy donors and cancer patients. Only in-frame clones appear in the TCRdb table, and some are missing; sequencing was by immunoSEQ multiplex PCR. The sample contains about 29,000 clones, about 85% of which appear only once. Material for sequencing was formalin-fixed, paraffin-embedded tissue. The receptor set was obtained from a female donor with melanoma.

V usage is TRBV5-1 and J usage is TRBJ2-3; D possibly matches TRBD1 or TRBD2 (5 bases each). Between the trimmed V and J ends, which lost 4 bases and 4 bases, there was a span of 19 bases. The CDR3 consists of 16 residues. Germline CDR1 is SGHRS and CDR2 is YFSETQ. This CDR3 reads CASSNRDLRVADTQYF. Written as DNA, the CDR3 is TGCGCCAGCAGCAACCGGGACCTTAGGGTGGCAGATACGCAGTATTTT. The full variable domain, its missing parts supplied by reference TRBV5-1 and TRBJ2-3, is KAGVTQTPRYLIKTRGQQVTLSCSPISGHRSVSWYQQTPGQGLQFLFEYFSETQRNKGNFPGRFSGRQFSNSRSEMNVSTLELGDSALYLCASSNRDLRVADTQYFGPGTRLTVL.

This clone was detected a few times. V gene TRBV6-1 combines with J gene TRBJ1-1; D is unresolved. This CDR3 region has 15 residues. Trimming took off 1 base at V and 4 bases at J, with 13 bases between the two ends. The germline V gene has CDR1 MNHNS and CDR2 SASEGT. The DNA for the CDR3 is TGTGCCAGCAGTGAAGTGTCCGGGTGGGCCACTGAAGCTTTCTTT. It encodes CASSEVSGWATEAFF.

The CDR3 reads CASSLVQGVTDTQYF. The DNA of the CDR3 is TGTGCCAGCAGCTTAGTACAGGGGGTTACAGATACGCAGTATTTT. This sequence joins TRBV7-8 and TRBJ2-3, with 8 bases lining up with TRBD1. CDR3 length: 15 amino acids. V lost 1 base and J lost 3; bases outside the gene matches: 3. CDR1 is SGHVS, CDR2 FQNEAQ, per germline.

This clone was observed a handful of times. The chain combines TRBV5-4 with TRBJ2-7; D possibly matches TRBD1 or TRBD2 (5 bases each). This CDR3 spans 15 amino acids. The germline V and J ends were trimmed by 5 bases and 1 base, with 16 bases remaining between them. Germline loops: CDR1 SGHNT, CDR2 YYREEE (reference sequence). CDR3 bases: TGTGCCAGCAGTCTGTGGGACGGCTCATCCTACGAGCAGTACTTC. It codes for CASSLWDGSSYEQYF.

The rearrangement links TRBV6-4 to TRBJ2-1; 10 bases are shared with TRBD2. From germline, CDR1 is MRHNA and CDR2 SNTAGT. Trimming cost V 2 bases and J 4 bases; bases outside gene matches: 8. CDR3 length: 17 residues. CDR3 DNA sequence: TGTGCCAGCAGTGACAGGCCTAGCGGGAGTGTTTACAATGAGCAGTTCTTC. Protein product: CASSDRPSGSVYNEQFF.

The CDR3 DNA reads as TGCAGCGCCACAGCCATGAACAATGAGCAGTTCTTC. Translation: CSATAMNNEQFF. The chain recombines TRBV29-1 with TRBJ2-1; no reliable D call. CDR3 length: 12 amino acids. Trimming cost V 7 bases and J 5 bases, with 12 bases left between them. Germline V gene data show CDR1 as SQVTM and CDR2 as ANQGSEA.

This clone was counted only a few times. The chain is built from TRBV7-9 and TRBJ1-1; no firm D call. CDR1 is SEHNR and CDR2 is FQNEAQ in the germline V gene (reference sequence). This CDR3 has 14 residues. V was shortened by 2 bases and J by 5 bases, with 12 bases between the two germline ends. CDR3 coding DNA: TGTGCCAGCAGCTTAATAGTGCAGAGGACTGAAGCTTTCTTT. Its protein is CASSLIVQRTEAFF.

The chain joins TRBV7-9 to TRBJ2-1, with D unresolved. This CDR3 spans 15 amino acids. V lost 3 bases and J 7 bases, leaving 16 bases between the germline ends. Germline V CDR1 and CDR2: SEHNR, FQNEAQ (reference sequence). CDR3 protein: CASSFSDTYRNEQFF. CDR3 in DNA: TGTGCCAGCAGCTTCTCCGACACATATCGGAATGAGCAGTTCTTC.

V usage is TRBV6-2 or TRBV6-3 and J usage is TRBJ1-3; D gene ambiguous. Looked up from germline, CDR1 is MNHEY and CDR2 is SVGEGT. The CDR3 has 16 amino acids. V dropped 5 bases and J dropped 0 bases, with 14 bases sitting between them. For the CDR3, the DNA is TGTGCCAGCAGTCTGGATGGGCTCTACTCTGGAAACACCATATATTTT. It codes for CASSLDGLYSGNTIYF.

This sequence joins TRBV15 and TRBJ2-1, with D hard to call. V was cut by 0 bases and J by 5 bases, with 8 bases left in between. This CDR3 contains 14 residues. Germline assignment: CDR1 LNHNV and CDR2 YYDKDF (reference sequence). CDR3 in DNA: TGTGCCACCAGCAGAGAGGCGGAGCACAATGAGCAGTTCTTC. Amino acid sequence: CATSREAEHNEQFF.

The chain joins TRBV28 to TRBJ2-7; D is unclear. The germline V and J ends were trimmed by 8 bases and 5 bases, with 13 bases remaining between them. This CDR3 has 12 residues. Germline V gene sequence: CDR1 MDHEN, CDR2 SYDVKM. CDR3: CASHQVGDEQYF. CDR3 DNA sequence: TGTGCCAGCCATCAGGTTGGGGACGAGCAGTACTTC.

This clone was recorded once. The chain links TRBV2 to TRBJ1-1; a weak D match, TRBD1 (6 bases). The V gene's germline CDR1 is SNHLY and CDR2 FYNNEI. The CDR3 contains 14 residues. V gave up 2 bases and J gave up 3 bases, with 10 bases separating them. For the CDR3, the DNA is TGTGCCAGCAGTGAACGGGGGGCCTACACTGAAGCTTTCTTT. This gives the protein CASSERGAYTEAFF.

This clone has a handful of counts. The rearrangement uses TRBV18 and TRBJ1-2; 7 bases are a match to TRBD1. Germline lookup yields CDR1 KGHSH and CDR2 LQKENI. The junction had 8 bases not matched to a gene; V was cut back by 4 bases and J by 9 bases. CDR3 length: 13 residues. CDR3 in amino acids: CASSQTGDPSYTF. In DNA form, the CDR3 reads TGTGCCAGCTCACAAACAGGGGACCCTAGCTACACCTTC. The full variable domain, in which reference TRBV18 and TRBJ1-2 provide the parts outside the CDR3, is NAGVMQNPRHLVRRRGQEARLRCSPMKGHSHVYWYRQLPEEGLKFMVYLQKENIIDESGMPKERFSAEFPKEGPSILRIQQVVRGDSAAYFCASSQTGDPSYTFGSGTRLTVV.

The chain has TRBV5-5 and TRBJ2-6; D possibly corresponds to TRBD1 (6 bases). The V and J ends lost 4 bases and 4 bases respectively, with 15 bases between them. The germline gives CDR1 SGHKS, CDR2 YYEKEE (reference sequence). The CDR3 loop spans 16 amino acids. The CDR3 coding sequence is TGTGCCAGCAGCCAGTACAGGGTATCAGGGGCCAACGTCCTGACTTTC. Amino acids: CASSQYRVSGANVLTF.

The V call is TRBV19, the J call TRBJ2-3; TRBD1 matches at 8 bases. The CDR3 is made up of 15 amino acids. Trimming cost V 5 bases and J 0 bases; bases outside gene matches: 4. Germline loops: CDR1 LNHDA, CDR2 SQIVND (reference sequence). CDR3 in amino acids: CASSADRASTDTQYF. Here the CDR3 DNA reads TGTGCCAGTAGTGCGGACAGGGCTAGCACAGATACGCAGTATTTT.

The chain uses TRBV18 and TRBJ1-6, with D possibly matching TRBD1 (6 bases). The V and J ends lost 6 bases and 7 bases respectively, with 13 bases between them. In germline, CDR1 is KGHSH, CDR2 LQKENI. The length of the CDR3 is 14 residues. The CDR3 DNA sequence: TGTGCCAGCTCGGCTACAGGGCAGAATTCACCCCTCCACTTT. As protein: CASSATGQNSPLHF.

The chain carries TRBV5-5 and TRBJ1-4; 7 bases align to TRBD1. Losses at the gene ends were 3 bases for V and 3 bases for J; bases not matched to a gene: 5. CDR3 length equals 15 residues. CDR1 and CDR2 from the germline V gene are SGHKS and YYEKEE (reference sequence). CDR3 loop: CASSSRTGPNEKLFF. The CDR3 bases are TGTGCCAGCAGCTCTAGGACAGGCCCTAATGAAAAACTGTTTTTT.

The chain employs TRBV19 and TRBJ2-1; D unresolved. Germline CDR1 is LNHDA and CDR2 is SQIVND (reference sequence). The CDR3 length is 15 residues. V was shortened by 4 bases and J by 0 bases, with 10 bases between the two germline ends. CDR3 region: CASSSASYSYNEQFF. CDR3 nucleotides: TGTGCCAGTAGTAGTGCGTCATACTCCTACAATGAGCAGTTCTTC.

J is TRBJ2-7 and V is TRBV19, with D possibly matching TRBD1 (5 bases). V was pared by 2 bases and J by 5 bases, with 16 bases between. From germline, CDR1 is LNHDA and CDR2 SQIVND (reference sequence). There are 15 residues in the CDR3. In DNA, the CDR3 is TGTGCCAGTAGTATAAGCCAGGGTACGAGGCACGAGCAGTACTTC. Its translation is CASSISQGTRHEQYF. Full variable domain (remainder filled in from reference TRBV19 and TRBJ2-7): DGGITQSPKYLFRKEGQNVTLSCEQNLNHDAMYWYRQDPGQGLRLIYYSQIVNDFQKGDIAEGYSVSREKKESFPLTVTSAQKNPTAFYLCASSISQGTRHEQYFGPGTRLTVT.

V is TRBV19 and J is TRBJ2-7, with TRBD1 identical over 9 bases. With V trimmed by 6 bases and J by 5 bases, 5 bases remained unmatched. This CDR3 has 13 amino acids. Germline CDR1 reads LNHDA; CDR2 reads SQIVND (reference sequence). CDR3 sequence (DNA): TGTGCCAGTAGCGGGACAGGGTTCAACGAGCAGTACTTC. It encodes CASSGTGFNEQYF. The complete variable domain, with remaining parts taken from reference TRBV19 and TRBJ2-7, reads DGGITQSPKYLFRKEGQNVTLSCEQNLNHDAMYWYRQDPGQGLRLIYYSQIVNDFQKGDIAEGYSVSREKKESFPLTVTSAQKNPTAFYLCASSGTGFNEQYFGPGTRLTVT.

The chain recombines TRBV5-1 with TRBJ1-1; 8 nucleotides agree with TRBD1. CDR1 is SGHRS, CDR2 YFSETQ, per germline. Trimming removed 3 bases from V and 4 bases from J; junction bases left unmatched: 8. There are 15 residues in the CDR3. Here the CDR3 DNA reads TGCGCCAGCAGCTCCCGGGACAGGTATCTCACTGAAGCTTTCTTT. Amino acid sequence: CASSSRDRYLTEAFF.

CDR3 bases: TGTGCCAGCTCACCGAGCAGGGGACAGTTCTATGGCTACACCTTC. This translates into CASSPSRGQFYGYTF. The V call is TRBV18, the J call TRBJ1-2; 7 bases line up with TRBD1. In germline, CDR1 is KGHSH, CDR2 LQKENI. This CDR3 spans 15 amino acids. V lost 3 bases and J lost 4; bases outside the gene matches: 8.

The chain employs TRBV25-1 and TRBJ2-7, with 7 bases that match TRBD1. With V trimmed by 2 bases and J by 2 bases, 6 bases remained unmatched. The germline CDR1 and CDR2 sequences are MGHDK and SYGVNS. The CDR3 extends over 15 amino acids. CDR3 DNA: TGTGCCAGCAGTGAAGGGACAGCCCTTACCTACGAGCAGTACTTC. Translation gives CASSEGTALTYEQYF.

The V and J genes are TRBV5-1 and TRBJ2-1; weak D call: TRBD2 (5 bases). The CDR3 consists of 17 residues. V dropped 0 bases and J dropped 0 bases, with 13 bases sitting between them. The V gene's germline CDR1 is SGHRS and CDR2 YFSETQ. CDR3 region: CASSLGGLSSSYNEQFF. The DNA for the CDR3 is TGCGCCAGCAGCTTGGGTGGACTGTCGAGCTCCTACAATGAGCAGTTCTTC.

This chain uses TRBV10-3 with TRBJ2-7; D is possibly TRBD1 or TRBD2 (5 bases each). The CDR3 is made up of 13 amino acids. Germline V gene lookup returns CDR1 ENHRY and CDR2 SYGVKD. Trimming pared 7 bases from V and 3 bases from J, leaving 13 bases between. The CDR3 coding sequence is TGTGCCATCAAGACAGAGGGGAACTACGAGCAGTACTTC. It translates to CAIKTEGNYEQYF.

The genes are TRBV4-3 and TRBJ2-2; no clear D. Germline CDR1 LGHNA, CDR2 YSLEER. V was cut by 2 bases and J by 0 bases, with 7 bases left in between. This CDR3 comprises 15 residues. The CDR3 region has the DNA TGCGCCAGCAGCCAAAATTATGCGAACACCGGGGAGCTGTTTTTT. It codes for CASSQNYANTGELFF.

This clone was picked up a small number of times. The chain uses TRBV11-2 and TRBJ2-3; D remains unclear. V was cut by 2 bases and J by 2 bases, with 11 bases left in between. Germline assignment: CDR1 SGHAT and CDR2 FQNNGV. The CDR3 consists of 15 residues. In DNA, the CDR3 is TGTGCCAGCAGCTTAAGACTCGGGCTCACAGATACGCAGTATTTT. Translating gives CASSLRLGLTDTQYF. Drawing the rest from reference TRBV11-2 and TRBJ2-3, the complete variable domain is EAGVAQSPRYKIIEKRQSVAFWCNPISGHATLYWYQQILGQGPKLLIQFQNNGVVDDSQLPKDRFSAERLKGVDSTLKIQPAKLEDSAVYLCASSLRLGLTDTQYFGPGTRLTVL.

This clone was found once. The gene calls are TRBV18 and TRBJ1-1, with D perhaps TRBD1 (6 bases). CDR1 and CDR2 from the germline V gene are KGHSH and LQKENI. The CDR3 sequence is 13 residues long. The V end was cut by 2 bases, the J end by 3 bases, with 7 bases between. DNA of the CDR3: TGTGCCAGCTCACCAAGGGGGGACACTGAAGCTTTCTTT. Translated, it gives CASSPRGDTEAFF. The complete variable domain, with remaining parts taken from reference TRBV18 and TRBJ1-1, reads NAGVMQNPRHLVRRRGQEARLRCSPMKGHSHVYWYRQLPEEGLKFMVYLQKENIIDESGMPKERFSAEFPKEGPSILRIQQVVRGDSAAYFCASSPRGDTEAFFGQGTRLTVV.

The chain uses TRBV27 and TRBJ2-7; D assignment may be TRBD1 or TRBD2 (5 bases each). The CDR3 is 14 residues long. The V end lost 3 bases, the J end lost 1 base, and 10 bases lay between the germline ends. The V gene's germline CDR1 is MNHEY and CDR2 SMNVEV (reference sequence). Written as DNA, the CDR3 is TGTGCCAGCAGTTTCGGGACGGGTTCCTACGAGCAGTACTTC. Translated: CASSFGTGSYEQYF.